A single sample gave rise to the 25 T cell receptor beta chains below, sequenced in a study of technical replicates of blood from a few donors. Assay: immunoSEQ multiplex PCR; the TCRdb copy retains only in-frame clones and omits some. The sample lists roughly 80,000 clones, approximately 93% occurring once. Sequenced sample: T cells isolated from PBMCs. These receptors were taken from a human donor in good health.

This clone was recorded once. The CDR3 DNA follows: TGTGCCAGCAGTTTGAGGGGGGGACCGTACACTGAAGCTTTCTTT. This gives the protein CASSLRGGPYTEAFF. The V gene is TRBV27, the J gene TRBJ1-1, with D perhaps TRBD1 (6 bases). The CDR3 loop spans 15 amino acids. V was trimmed by 3 bases and J by 3 bases, leaving 14 bases between them. The germline V gene has CDR1 MNHEY and CDR2 SMNVEV (reference sequence).

V is TRBV18 and J is TRBJ2-4; TRBD1 is a possible D gene (7 bases). Trimming pared 2 bases from V and 0 bases from J, leaving 20 bases between. CDR3 length: 19 amino acids. CDR1 and CDR2 from the germline V gene are KGHSH and LQKENI. For the CDR3, the DNA is TGTGCCAGCTCACCAACTAGAGGACAGGACTATCTAGCCAAAAACATTCAGTACTTC. It yields the protein CASSPTRGQDYLAKNIQYF.

The chain joins TRBV5-1 to TRBJ2-1, with 10 bases lining up with TRBD2. V dropped 0 bases and J dropped 1; count of bases not matched to a gene: 19. Germline CDR1 SGHRS, CDR2 YFSETQ. CDR3 length: 22 residues. CDR3 amino acids: CASSLVLAGLLIPGDSYNEQFF. The CDR3 nucleotides are TGCGCCAGCAGCTTGGTACTAGCGGGACTGCTTATCCCGGGGGATTCCTACAATGAGCAGTTCTTC.

This sequence joins TRBV2 and TRBJ2-3; unclear D gene. The CDR3 runs to 15 residues. The ends were cut back, 4 bases at V and 0 bases at J, with 11 bases in the middle. The germline CDR1 and CDR2 sequences are SNHLY and FYNNEI. For the CDR3, the DNA is TGTGCCAGCAGTGGGGTCAGAGGCAGCACAGATACGCAGTATTTT. Protein sequence: CASSGVRGSTDTQYF.

The rearrangement uses TRBV4-1 and TRBJ1-5; tentative D call: TRBD1 (6 bases). The CDR3 extends over 16 amino acids. V gave up 1 base and J gave up 4 bases, with 14 bases separating them. Germline loops: CDR1 MGHRA, CDR2 YSYEKL. In nucleotides, the CDR3 is TGCGCCAGCAGCCAAGGGACCGGGACATTTAATCAGCCCCAGCATTTT. Amino acid sequence: CASSQGTGTFNQPQHF.

The table lists this clone with a count of one. The chain recombines TRBV28 with TRBJ2-3; D possibly corresponds to TRBD1 (6 bases). Germline CDR1 MDHEN, CDR2 SYDVKM. The CDR3 extends over 20 amino acids. Trimming cost V 6 bases and J 0 bases, with 28 bases left between them. The chain's CDR3 is CASSLTGWARGPSSTDTQYF. The CDR3 region has the DNA TGTGCCAGCAGCCTTACGGGGTGGGCCAGGGGCCCCTCTAGCACAGATACGCAGTATTTT.

V and J are TRBV5-1 and TRBJ1-6; tentatively, D is TRBD1 (5 bases). There are 16 residues in the CDR3. Looked up from germline, CDR1 is SGHRS and CDR2 is YFSETQ. Trimming shortened V by 0 bases and J by 10 bases, and 17 bases separated the two germline ends. This CDR3 reads CASSLAYGTGGSPLHF. The CDR3 DNA follows: TGCGCCAGCAGCTTGGCTTACGGGACCGGAGGGTCACCCCTCCACTTT.

V gene TRBV6-6 combines with J gene TRBJ2-2, with 9 bases matching TRBD1. Germline V gene sequence: CDR1 MNHNY, CDR2 SVGAGI (reference sequence). V was pared by 4 bases and J by 6 bases, with 9 bases of the junction left unmatched. This CDR3 spans 16 amino acids. The CDR3, as DNA: TGTGCCAGCAGTTCTCCGGGACAGGGAGGCGCCGGGGAGCTGTTTTTT. Translation: CASSSPGQGGAGELFF.

V gene TRBV5-1 combines with J gene TRBJ2-1; 11 bases agree with TRBD2. After removal of 0 bases from V and 6 bases from J, the junction contained 5 bases not matched to a gene. This CDR3 is built from 16 residues. CDR1 is SGHRS, CDR2 YFSETQ, per germline. The CDR3 spells CASSLVGTSGPNEQFF. CDR3 coding DNA: TGCGCCAGCAGCTTGGTCGGGACTAGCGGCCCCAATGAGCAGTTCTTC.

This clone has just one count. The gene calls are TRBV9 and TRBJ1-2, with D uncertain. The V gene lost 4 bases and the J gene lost 1 base, with 14 bases spanning the gap. The CDR3 is made up of 15 amino acids. Germline V gives CDR1 SGDLS, CDR2 YYNGEE. In DNA form, the CDR3 reads TGTGCCAGCAGCCCAGCGCGGCTGGATAACTATGGCTACACCTTC. As protein: CASSPARLDNYGYTF.

The chain has TRBV4-1 and TRBJ2-7; 7 nucleotides match TRBD2. The CDR3 runs 15 residues. V dropped 4 bases and J dropped 7; count of bases not matched to a gene: 13. From germline, CDR1 is MGHRA and CDR2 YSYEKL. The CDR3: CASSPSSGGEREQYF. Here the CDR3 DNA reads TGCGCCAGCAGCCCCTCTAGCGGAGGGGAACGGGAGCAGTACTTC.

This chain links TRBV28 with TRBJ2-7; 7 nucleotides align to TRBD2. V lost 7 bases and J lost 3; bases outside the gene matches: 6. Germline lookup yields CDR1 MDHEN and CDR2 SYDVKM. The CDR3 runs 13 residues. CDR3 DNA sequence: TGTGCCAGCACCAGCGGGATAGGCTACGAGCAGTACTTC. Protein sequence: CASTSGIGYEQYF.

The V call is TRBV5-8, the J call TRBJ1-1; 9 nucleotides agree with TRBD1. CDR3 length equals 14 residues. Trimming took 1 base from V and 5 from J; bases not matched to a gene: 3. CDR1 and CDR2 (germline): SGHTS, YDEGEE. The CDR3 spells CASSLRDRVTEAFF. In DNA, the CDR3 is TGTGCCAGCAGCTTGCGGGACAGGGTGACTGAAGCTTTCTTT.

Turning to this clone: Here the CDR3 omits its conserved ending phenylalanine or tryptophan, so a read error is the likely source. No DNA is shown, since the ends of the CDR3 on it are uncertain; the CDR3 is the one TCRdb lists. V and J are TRBV2 and TRBJ2-7; TRBD2, the table's D call, was not compared with the DNA. The germline CDR1 and CDR2 sequences are SNHLY and FYNNEI. From its first to its last residue, the CDR3 has 11 amino acids. CDR3 region: CASSVAGPAVL.

The gene calls are TRBV19 and TRBJ2-1; 9 bases align to TRBD1. Germline trimming cut 10 bases from V and 6 bases from J; bases unmatched to any gene: 13. The CDR3 sequence is 15 residues long. Germline CDR1 LNHDA, CDR2 SQIVND (reference sequence). CDR3 in amino acids: CATRRRDRDANEQFF. For the CDR3, the DNA is TGTGCCACCCGAAGGAGGGACAGGGACGCCAATGAGCAGTTCTTC.

In this sample, this clone turned up once. CDR3 in amino acids: CASGEVGLSYEQYF. The CDR3 nucleotides read TGTGCCAGCGGCGAAGTGGGACTATCCTACGAGCAGTACTTC. The V gene is TRBV27, the J gene TRBJ2-7, with 7 bases lining up with TRBD2. The CDR3 runs to 14 residues. Germline V CDR1 and CDR2: MNHEY, SMNVEV (reference sequence). The V and J ends lost 8 bases and 1 base, in that order; junction bases with no gene match: 8.

The genes are TRBV7-9 and TRBJ1-1; D perhaps matches TRBD1 (6 bases). The ends were cut back, 2 bases at V and 1 base at J, with 8 bases in the middle. The germline gives CDR1 SEHNR, CDR2 FQNEAQ (reference sequence). The CDR3 length is 14 residues. The CDR3 reads CASSLTTGNTEAFF. The CDR3, as DNA: TGTGCCAGCAGCTTAACGACAGGGAACACTGAAGCTTTCTTT. Filled out from reference TRBV7-9 and TRBJ1-1, the complete variable domain reads DTGVSQNPRHKITKRGQNVTFRCDPISEHNRLYWYRQTLGQGPEFLTYFQNEAQLEKSRLLSDRFSAERPKGSFSTLEIQRTEQGDSAMYLCASSLTTGNTEAFFGQGTRLTVV.

The J gene is TRBJ2-5, the V gene TRBV28; 7 nucleotides line up with TRBD1. V dropped 5 bases and J dropped 4; count of bases not matched to a gene: 16. This CDR3 comprises 17 residues. Germline V gives CDR1 MDHEN, CDR2 SYDVKM. The CDR3 spells CASSLRDSAGPAETQYF. The CDR3 DNA follows: TGTGCCAGCAGTCTCCGGGACAGCGCAGGCCCTGCAGAGACCCAGTACTTC.

The chain is built from TRBV30 and TRBJ1-3, with 11 bases lining up with TRBD1. The length of the CDR3 is 18 residues. J was trimmed by 3 bases and V by 0 bases; bases with no gene match: 10. Per the germline V gene, CDR1 is GTSNPN and CDR2 is SVGIG (reference sequence). The CDR3 nucleotides are TGTGCCTGGAGTGTGTTGGGACAGGGGGTGAGGAGTGGAAACACCATATATTTT. Protein sequence: CAWSVLGQGVRSGNTIYF.

The chain recombines TRBV19 with TRBJ2-1, with TRBD2 matching over 10 bases. The CDR3 runs 17 residues. V lost 0 bases, J lost 7 bases, and 9 bases stayed unmatched. Germline values: CDR1 LNHDA, CDR2 SQIVND (reference sequence). CDR3 DNA: TGTGCCAGTAGTATAGATCGGTGGGCTAGCGGGGGTAATGAGCAGTTCTTC. It yields the protein CASSIDRWASGGNEQFF.

The V gene is TRBV5-1, the J gene TRBJ2-3; 12 bases line up with TRBD2. CDR3 size: 17 residues. Germline CDR1 and CDR2: SGHRS and YFSETQ. J was trimmed by 1 base and V by 2 bases; bases with no gene match: 5. This chain's CDR3 is CASSFRTSGTGTDTQYF. CDR3 nucleotides: TGCGCCAGCAGCTTCAGGACTAGCGGGACCGGCACAGATACGCAGTATTTT.

The chain combines TRBV2 with TRBJ2-1, with 11 bases fitting TRBD2. V lost 7 bases to trimming and J lost 6 bases; unmatched junction nucleotides: 8. CDR1 and CDR2 (germline): SNHLY, FYNNEI. The CDR3 sequence is 15 residues long. The CDR3 spells CASIPLAGVGNEQFF. In DNA, the CDR3 is TGTGCCAGCATTCCACTAGCGGGGGTTGGCAATGAGCAGTTCTTC.

The rearrangement joins TRBV13 to TRBJ1-5, with TRBD1 matching 8 bases. CDR3 size: 15 residues. The junction had 4 bases not matched to a gene; V was cut back by 4 bases and J by 2 bases. In germline, CDR1 is PRHDT, CDR2 FYEKMQ (reference sequence). CDR3 sequence reads: CASSSTGEGNQPQHF. The CDR3 DNA reads as TGTGCCAGCAGCTCGACAGGGGAAGGCAATCAGCCCCAGCATTTT.

This clone was seen only a few times. The chain employs TRBV19 and TRBJ1-3; tentatively, D is TRBD1 (5 bases). This CDR3 comprises 16 residues. V was trimmed by 4 bases and J by 9 bases, leaving 22 bases between them. Germline V gives CDR1 LNHDA, CDR2 SQIVND (reference sequence). The CDR3 region is CASSRSSGGKRVTIYF. Written as DNA, the CDR3 is TGTGCCAGTAGTAGGTCGTCGGGGGGAAAGCGGGTCACCATATATTTT.

The CDR3 spells CASSHHSGGAETQYF. The CDR3 DNA follows: TGTGCCAGTAGTCACCACAGCGGGGGGGCGGAGACCCAGTACTTC. The genes are TRBV19 and TRBJ2-5; 10 bases are shared with TRBD2. The V and J ends lost 5 bases and 5 bases, in that order; junction bases with no gene match: 8. The CDR3 is made up of 15 amino acids. CDR1 and CDR2 from the germline V gene are LNHDA and SQIVND (reference sequence).